The 28 T cell receptor beta chains presented below share a single source sample, sequenced in a study of blood T cell repertoires in COVID-19. This table comes from immunoSEQ multiplex PCR, and its TCRdb copy is limited to in-frame clones, with some not included. The sample carries fewer than 450,000 clones, more than 75% recorded once. What was sequenced was PBMCs or T cells enriched from blood (not recorded which). These TCRs come from a woman between 25 and 40 years old who had recovered from COVID-19.

This sequence joins TRBV19 and TRBJ2-1, with TRBD2 as a possible D gene (5 bases). From germline, CDR1 is LNHDA and CDR2 SQIVND (reference sequence). The CDR3 loop spans 14 amino acids. V was clipped by 5 bases and J by 10 bases, with 18 bases between them. The chain's CDR3 is CASSYDPGGFEQFF. DNA for the CDR3: TGTGCCAGTAGTTACGACCCAGGAGGATTCGAGCAGTTCTTC.

The genes are TRBV19 and TRBJ2-3, with 11 bases matching TRBD2. The germline CDR1 and CDR2 sequences are LNHDA and SQIVND (reference sequence). V shed 4 bases and J 0 bases; nucleotides not matched to a gene: 6. This CDR3 region has 17 residues. The CDR3 DNA reads as TGTGCCAGTAGTACTTCTAGCGGGGGGACTAGCACAGATACGCAGTATTTT. Amino acids: CASSTSSGGTSTDTQYF.

The chain joins TRBV27 to TRBJ2-7; possible D gene TRBD2, 6 bases. Per germline, CDR1 MNHEY and CDR2 SMNVEV (reference sequence). The CDR3 is 15 amino acids. The V end was cut by 3 bases, the J end by 0 bases, with 12 bases between. CDR3 amino acids: CASSFVGGNSYEQYF. CDR3 DNA sequence: TGTGCCAGCAGTTTCGTGGGAGGAAACTCCTACGAGCAGTACTTC.

The chain recombines TRBV7-8 with TRBJ2-7; D perhaps matches TRBD2 (6 bases). This CDR3 is built from 16 residues. The V and J ends lost 0 bases and 0 bases respectively, with 12 bases between them. Looked up from germline, CDR1 is SGHVS and CDR2 is FQNEAQ. DNA of the CDR3: TGTGCCAGCAGCTTAGCGTCCCCCGGGGGCTCCTACGAGCAGTACTTC. Encoded protein: CASSLASPGGSYEQYF.

J is TRBJ1-6 and V is TRBV7-9; TRBD1 aligns across 8 bases. Germline CDR1 SEHNR, CDR2 FQNEAQ (reference sequence). V shed 5 bases and J 7 bases; nucleotides not matched to a gene: 7. The CDR3 is 15 residues long. CDR3 sequence reads: CASSPPGQGNSPLHF. The CDR3 region has the DNA TGTGCCAGCAGCCCCCCCGGACAGGGAAATTCACCCCTCCACTTT.

This clone was counted only a few times. This CDR3 is CAGIQGAVNYGYTF. The CDR3 coding sequence is TGTGCCGGGATACAGGGGGCGGTTAACTATGGCTACACCTTC. The chain couples TRBV30 to TRBJ1-2; 9 nucleotides align to TRBD1. CDR1 and CDR2 from the germline V gene are GTSNPN and SVGIG (reference sequence). The CDR3 is 14 residues long. V shed 8 bases, J shed 1 base, and the junction held 8 bases outside the gene matches.

The chain uses TRBV30 and TRBJ2-5; 8 bases line up with TRBD2. The germline gives CDR1 GTSNPN, CDR2 SVGIG (reference sequence). The CDR3 spans 13 residues. The V segment lost 4 bases and the J segment 3 bases; nucleotides outside the gene matches: 4. CDR3 sequence reads: CAWTRGGKETQYF. CDR3 sequence (DNA): TGTGCCTGGACCCGGGGGGGGAAAGAGACCCAGTACTTC.

V usage is TRBV30 and J usage is TRBJ1-5; D is ambiguous. Germline CDR1 and CDR2: GTSNPN and SVGIG (reference sequence). The CDR3 covers 13 residues. V was clipped by 0 bases and J by 5 bases, with 8 bases between them. This chain's CDR3 is CAWSVELHQPQHF. DNA for the CDR3: TGTGCCTGGAGTGTAGAACTGCATCAGCCCCAGCATTTT.

V gene TRBV23-1 combines with J gene TRBJ2-5, with unresolved D. TRBV23-1 is filed as an ORF, its function uncertain. CDR3 size: 14 residues. V was shortened by 0 bases and J by 3 bases, with 8 bases between the two germline ends. CDR3 DNA sequence: TGCGCCAGCAGTCAATCGGCGGCAGAAGAGACCCAGTACTTC. This translates into CASSQSAAEETQYF.

The J gene is TRBJ2-7, the V gene TRBV30, with 13 nucleotides matching TRBD2. After removal of 2 bases from V and 0 bases from J, the junction contained 4 bases not matched to a gene. The CDR3 is made up of 16 amino acids. Germline CDR1 and CDR2: GTSNPN and SVGIG (reference sequence). The CDR3 reads CAWSTGTSGVSYEQYF. The CDR3 DNA is TGTGCCTGGAGTACCGGGACTAGCGGGGTCTCCTACGAGCAGTACTTC.

The V call is TRBV5-1, the J call TRBJ1-2; perhaps TRBD1 as D (5 bases). Germline V CDR1 and CDR2: SGHRS, YFSETQ. Between the trimmed V and J ends, which lost 0 bases and 6 bases, there was a span of 18 bases. The CDR3 length is 16 residues. The CDR3, as DNA: TGCGCCAGCAGCTTGGCACCCCAGGGAGGGTTAGATGGCTACACCTTC. As protein: CASSLAPQGGLDGYTF.

The V gene is TRBV5-8, the J gene TRBJ1-4, with a weak D call TRBD1 (5 bases). Trimming removed 3 bases at V and 3 bases at J, with 12 bases between. CDR1 SGHTS and CDR2 YDEGEE come from the germline V gene. The CDR3 is 15 residues long. The CDR3 sequence: CASSSRDGANEKLFF. The CDR3 DNA reads TGTGCCAGCAGCTCGCGGGACGGAGCTAATGAAAAACTGTTTTTT. Full variable domain (outside the CDR3, taken from reference TRBV5-8 and TRBJ1-4): EAGVTQSPTHLIKTRGQQATLRCSPISGHTSVYWYQQALGLGLQFLLWYDEGEERNRGNFPPRFSGRQFPNYSSELNVNALELEDSALYLCASSSRDGANEKLFFGSGTQLSVL.

The sample holds many counts of this clone. V and J are TRBV5-1 and TRBJ1-2, with no clear D. The ends were cut back, 0 bases at V and 4 bases at J, with 13 bases in the middle. This CDR3 is built from 15 residues. Germline CDR1 reads SGHRS; CDR2 reads YFSETQ. The CDR3 coding sequence is TGCGCCAGCAGCTTGGGGGAGGCGGCGAGCTATGGCTACACCTTC. Protein sequence: CASSLGEAASYGYTF.

The chain is built from TRBV21-1 and TRBJ1-4. TRBV21-1 is tagged as a pseudogene. The CDR3 is 14 amino acids. The CDR3 protein is CASSQPVRDEKLFF. DNA of the CDR3: TGTGCCAGCAGCCAGCCCGTCCGGGATGAAAAACTGTTTTTT.

On this clone: Other DNA sequences of this sample code for an identical CDR3. The V gene is TRBV5-1, the J gene TRBJ1-1, with 8 positions matching TRBD1. Germline V lookup: CDR1 SGHRS, CDR2 YFSETQ. This CDR3 region has 14 residues. The ends lost 4 bases at V and 3 bases at J; junction bases unmatched: 5. This CDR3 reads CASSLDRGDTEAFF. The CDR3 DNA is TGCGCCAGCAGCCTCGACAGGGGCGACACTGAAGCTTTCTTT.

This clone was recorded a few times. The V and J genes are TRBV7-9 and TRBJ1-4; a possible D gene is TRBD1 (6 bases). Trimming pared 4 bases from V and 7 bases from J, leaving 10 bases between. CDR3 size: 13 residues. CDR1 SEHNR and CDR2 FQNEAQ come from the germline V gene (reference sequence). The CDR3 coding sequence is TGTGCCAGCAGCTCGAACAGGGTTGAAAAACTGTTTTTT. It yields the protein CASSSNRVEKLFF.

The chain combines TRBV11-3 with TRBJ1-1, with TRBD1 as a possible D gene (5 bases). Looked up from germline, CDR1 is SGHNT and CDR2 is YENEEA. CDR3 length: 13 amino acids. The V gene lost 1 base and the J gene lost 10 bases, with 13 bases spanning the gap. As DNA, the CDR3 is TGTGCCAGCAGCTTAGCCGTAGGGGAAGTAGCTTTCTTT. Its protein is CASSLAVGEVAFF.

The CDR3 sequence: CASSSPIRKREGQGDTEAFF. DNA for the CDR3: TGTGCCAGCAGTTCCCCTATCCGAAAGCGAGAAGGACAGGGGGACACTGAAGCTTTCTTT. V is TRBV11-3 and J is TRBJ1-1, with TRBD1 identical over 10 bases. The V segment lost 6 bases and the J segment 3 bases; nucleotides outside the gene matches: 22. The CDR3 length is 20 residues. Germline V gives CDR1 SGHNT, CDR2 YENEEA.

The chain employs TRBV28 and TRBJ1-2; 9 nucleotides match TRBD1. The CDR3 is made up of 15 amino acids. From germline, CDR1 is MDHEN and CDR2 SYDVKM. The V and J ends lost 3 bases and 6 bases, in that order; junction bases with no gene match: 8. CDR3 bases: TGTGCCAGCAGTTTTCGGGGACAGGGAGGCGATGGCTACACCTTC. It encodes CASSFRGQGGDGYTF.

The rearrangement uses TRBV6-5 and TRBJ2-1; 7 bases line up with TRBD2. V lost 6 bases and J lost 8; bases outside the gene matches: 13. The CDR3 consists of 15 residues. Germline CDR1 MNHEY, CDR2 SVGAGI. The CDR3: CASRQAGQDVDEQFF. The CDR3 coding sequence is TGTGCCAGCAGACAAGCGGGGCAGGATGTGGATGAGCAGTTCTTC.

V gene TRBV5-1 combines with J gene TRBJ1-3; D remains ambiguous. V was clipped by 6 bases and J by 3 bases, with 4 bases between them. Germline assignment: CDR1 SGHRS and CDR2 YFSETQ. The CDR3 consists of 11 residues. Here the CDR3 DNA reads TGCGCCAGCACGAGTGGAAACACCATATATTTT. Encoded protein: CASTSGNTIYF.

This chain connects TRBV5-6 to TRBJ1-4; D unresolved. V was clipped by 0 bases and J by 8 bases, with 8 bases between them. This CDR3 spans 13 amino acids. Germline lookup yields CDR1 SGHDT and CDR2 YYEEEE. The chain's CDR3 is CASSLANEEKLFF. The CDR3 DNA follows: TGTGCCAGCAGCTTGGCAAATGAGGAAAAACTGTTTTTT.

The chain joins TRBV7-9 to TRBJ2-1; maybe TRBD1 (5 bases). The germline V gene has CDR1 SEHNR and CDR2 FQNEAQ (reference sequence). V dropped 2 bases and J dropped 5 bases, with 10 bases sitting between them. CDR3 size: 14 residues. The CDR3: CASSLWTSNNEQFF. CDR3 coding DNA: TGTGCCAGCAGCTTATGGACATCCAACAATGAGCAGTTCTTC.

Written as DNA, the CDR3 is TGTGCCAGCAGCGCCGGGACAGGGAGTTCCGAGCAGTACTTC. It specifies CASSAGTGSSEQYF. V and J are TRBV9 and TRBJ2-7, with 9 bases fitting TRBD1. This CDR3 contains 14 residues. Germline V gene lookup returns CDR1 SGDLS and CDR2 YYNGEE. After removal of 3 bases from V and 6 bases from J, the junction contained 7 bases not matched to a gene.

J is TRBJ1-5 and V is TRBV28, with 7 bases that match TRBD1. Germline CDR1 and CDR2: MDHEN and SYDVKM. The CDR3 totals 13 residues. The V segment lost 6 bases and the J segment 7 bases; nucleotides outside the gene matches: 6. CDR3 nucleotide sequence: TGTGCCAGCAGCCTACAGGGGCGGCAGCCCCAGCATTTT. Translation gives CASSLQGRQPQHF.

The chain uses TRBV10-3 and TRBJ1-2; 7 positions agree with TRBD1. Losses at the gene ends were 7 bases for V and 1 base for J; bases not matched to a gene: 12. Germline-derived CDR1 and CDR2 are ENHRY and SYGVKD. This CDR3 is built from 16 residues. The CDR3 coding sequence is TGTGCCATCACTCCCGGGGACAGCAGGGTTAACTATGGCTACACCTTC. Translation gives CAITPGDSRVNYGYTF.

This clone was observed a handful of times. The chain carries TRBV6-4 and TRBJ1-2, with D perhaps matching TRBD1 (5 bases). V was clipped by 0 bases and J by 4 bases, with 9 bases between them. Germline V gene sequence: CDR1 MRHNA, CDR2 SNTAGT. This CDR3 is 14 amino acids long. CDR3 DNA sequence: TGTGCCAGCAGTGACTCACCAGGGCTCTATGGCTACACCTTC. Translation gives CASSDSPGLYGYTF.

The chain is built from TRBV6-1 and TRBJ2-3; the D gene is possibly TRBD1 (6 bases). The CDR3 consists of 13 residues. Germline CDR1 and CDR2: MNHNS and SASEGT. The V gene lost 2 bases and the J gene lost 3 bases, with 6 bases spanning the gap. This chain's CDR3 is CASSEQGTDTQYF. The CDR3 region has the DNA TGTGCCAGCAGTGAACAGGGGACAGATACGCAGTATTTT.